The entry below gives a single TCR beta chain sequence along with its context. The data stem from a study of early T cells in non-severe SARS-CoV-2 infection. TCRdb analysed the 5' RACE reads with MiXCR anew, one entry per CDR3 protein. The sample lists around 55,000 distinct CDR3 sequences, around 13% seen once, with about 1.4% in the top ten. The sequenced sample consisted of whole blood. The TCR comes from an adult who was a healthcare worker with PCR-confirmed SARS-CoV-2 infection or an uninfected control (not recorded which).

CDR3 nucleotide sequence: TGTGCCTCCCGACCCAACGGCCCGCGCACAGATACGCAGTATTTT. This translates into CASRPNGPRTDTQYF. This chain links TRBV12-3 or TRBV12-4 with TRBJ2-3, with no clear D. The V and J ends lost 11 bases and 1 base respectively, with 19 bases between them. The CDR3 totals 15 residues.